This T cell receptor beta chain originates from a study of blood T cells in healthy people across ages. V was cut by 3 bases and J by 8 bases, with 27 bases left in between. This CDR3 spans 18 amino acids. The germline CDR1 and CDR2 sequences are LGHDT and YNNKEL (reference sequence). This clonotype showed up just a few times. Its antigen is unidentified. PCR was performed a second time for about 7 to 12 cycles using a sample-barcoded 5' primer and a J-beta primer mix. One entry per CDR3 protein results from TCRdb running MiXCR on the 5' RACE reads. The sample lists hundreds of thousands of distinct CDR3 sequences, about 26% occurring once. Findings and caveats of the study: Underestimates were what the diversity estimates from one million T cells were considered to be.

The same sample was also used in a study of T cells of mothers and their children.

The source material was blood. The receptor was isolated from a boy younger than 10 in good health. The chain links TRBV3-1 to TRBJ2-3; possibly TRBD2 for D (5 bases). CDR3 protein: CASSHRLAEVGTDGTQYF. The CDR3 nucleotides are TGTGCCAGCAGCCACCGGCTAGCAGAGGTCGGTACGGATGGTACGCAGTATTTT.